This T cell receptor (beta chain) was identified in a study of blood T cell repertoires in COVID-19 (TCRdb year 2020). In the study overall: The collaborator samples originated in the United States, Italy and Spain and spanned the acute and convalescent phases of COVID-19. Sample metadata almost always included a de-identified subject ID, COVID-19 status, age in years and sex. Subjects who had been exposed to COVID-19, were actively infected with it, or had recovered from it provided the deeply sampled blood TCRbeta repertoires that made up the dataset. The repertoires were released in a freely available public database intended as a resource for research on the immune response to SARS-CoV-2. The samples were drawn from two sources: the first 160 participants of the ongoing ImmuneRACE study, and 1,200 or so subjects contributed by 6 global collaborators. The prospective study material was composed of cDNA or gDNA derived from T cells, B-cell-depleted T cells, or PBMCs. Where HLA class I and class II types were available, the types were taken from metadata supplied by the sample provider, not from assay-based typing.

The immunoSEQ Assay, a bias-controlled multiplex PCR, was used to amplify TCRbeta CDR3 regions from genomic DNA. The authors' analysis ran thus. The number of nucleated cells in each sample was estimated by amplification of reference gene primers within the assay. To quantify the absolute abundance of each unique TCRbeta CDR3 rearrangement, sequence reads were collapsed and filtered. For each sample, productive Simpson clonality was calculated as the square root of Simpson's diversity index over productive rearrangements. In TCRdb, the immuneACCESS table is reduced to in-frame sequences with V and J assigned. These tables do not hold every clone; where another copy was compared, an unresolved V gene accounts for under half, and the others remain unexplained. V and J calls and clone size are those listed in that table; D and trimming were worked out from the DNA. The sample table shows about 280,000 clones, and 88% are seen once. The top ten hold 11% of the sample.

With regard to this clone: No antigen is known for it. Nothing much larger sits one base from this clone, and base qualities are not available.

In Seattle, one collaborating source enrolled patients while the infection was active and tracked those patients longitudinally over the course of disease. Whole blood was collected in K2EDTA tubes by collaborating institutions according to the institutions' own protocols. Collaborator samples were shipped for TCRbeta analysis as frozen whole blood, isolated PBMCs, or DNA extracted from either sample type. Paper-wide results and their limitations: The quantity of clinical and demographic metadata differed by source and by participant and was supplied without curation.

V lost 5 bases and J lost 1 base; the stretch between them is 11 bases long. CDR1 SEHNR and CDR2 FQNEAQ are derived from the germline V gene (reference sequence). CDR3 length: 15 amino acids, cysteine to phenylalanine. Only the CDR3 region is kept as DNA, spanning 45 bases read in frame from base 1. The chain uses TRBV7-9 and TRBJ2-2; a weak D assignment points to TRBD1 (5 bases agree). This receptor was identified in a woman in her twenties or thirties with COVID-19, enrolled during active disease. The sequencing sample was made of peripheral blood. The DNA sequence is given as TGTGCCAGCAGCCAAATACAGGTGAACACCGGGGAGCTGTTTTTT. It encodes CASSQIQVNTGELFF. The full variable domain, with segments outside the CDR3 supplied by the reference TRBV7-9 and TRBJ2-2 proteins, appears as DTGVSQNPRHKITKRGQNVTFRCDPISEHNRLYWYRQTLGQGPEFLTYFQNEAQLEKSRLLSDRFSAERPKGSFSTLEIQRTEQGDSAMYLCASSQIQVNTGELFFGEGSRLTVL.